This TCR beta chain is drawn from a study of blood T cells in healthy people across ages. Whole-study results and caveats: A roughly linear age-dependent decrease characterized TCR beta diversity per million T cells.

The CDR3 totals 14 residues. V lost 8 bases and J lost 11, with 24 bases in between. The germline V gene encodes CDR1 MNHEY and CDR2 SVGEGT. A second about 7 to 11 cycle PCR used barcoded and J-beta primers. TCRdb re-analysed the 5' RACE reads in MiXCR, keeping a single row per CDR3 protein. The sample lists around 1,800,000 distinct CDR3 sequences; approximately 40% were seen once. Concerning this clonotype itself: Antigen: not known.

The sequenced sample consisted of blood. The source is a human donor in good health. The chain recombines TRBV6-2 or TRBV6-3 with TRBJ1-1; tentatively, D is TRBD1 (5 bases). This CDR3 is CASSPARDPDRAFF. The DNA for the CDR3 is TGTGCCAGCTCCCCCGCCCGGGACCCCGATCGGGCTTTCTTT.